These 31 T cell receptor beta chains share one sample of origin, sequenced in a study of cytomegalovirus exposure and HLA in healthy donors. The study ran its PCR with 60 Vbeta and 13 Jbeta primers. TCRdb keeps only in-frame clones here, not all; method: immunoSEQ multiplex PCR. The sample lists about 80,000 clones; 60% to 80% were seen once. The specimen was PBMCs. Receptors originate from a man aged 45-65 years in good health and CMV-seronegative.

The CDR3: CASSLEEWGGYEQYF. CDR3 in DNA: TGTGCCAGCAGCTTAGAGGAATGGGGCGGCTACGAGCAGTACTTC. The chain has TRBV7-2 and TRBJ2-7, with a possible D match to TRBD1 (5 bases). The CDR3 runs to 15 residues. The V gene lost 1 base and the J gene lost 3 bases, with 13 bases spanning the gap. CDR1 SGHTA and CDR2 FQGNSA come from the germline V gene.

This clone was counted a single time. A read error may account for a junction end that differs from germline. The sample contains more than one DNA sequence encoding this CDR3. The chain couples TRBV7-8 to TRBJ1-5; D is possibly TRBD1 (6 bases). CDR1 and CDR2 (germline): SGHVS, FQNEAQ. The CDR3 is 18 amino acids. CDR3 in DNA: TGTGCTAGCAGCTTAGGTCGCGGGGGGCCAAATAGCAATCAGCCCCAGCATTTT. Amino acid sequence: CASSLGRGGPNSNQPQHF.

This chain connects TRBV29-1 to TRBJ1-1; maybe TRBD1 (6 bases). The CDR3 spans 19 residues. Germline V gives CDR1 SQVTM, CDR2 ANQGSEA. Trimming removed 0 bases at V and 1 base at J, with 24 bases between. CDR3 region: CSVEDPGHSHLGGNTEAFF. The CDR3 DNA reads as TGCAGCGTTGAAGATCCCGGACATTCGCATCTAGGGGGGAACACTGAAGCTTTCTTT. Using reference TRBV29-1 and TRBJ1-1 for the parts outside the CDR3, the full variable domain is SAVISQKPSRDICQRGTSLTIQCQVDSQVTMMFWYRQQPGQSLTLIATANQGSEATYESGFVIDKFPISRPNLTFSTLTVSNMSPEDSSIYLCSVEDPGHSHLGGNTEAFFGQGTRLTVV.

This clone showed up just once. The chain uses TRBV15 and TRBJ2-2; D might be TRBD2 (5 bases). The CDR3 is 15 residues long. V shed 0 bases and J shed 9 bases, with 14 bases lying between them. Looked up from germline, CDR1 is LNHNV and CDR2 is YYDKDF (reference sequence). The CDR3 loop reads CATSREALAPRELFF. Written as DNA, the CDR3 is TGTGCCACCAGCAGAGAGGCGCTAGCCCCCCGGGAGCTGTTTTTT.

The gene calls are TRBV19 and TRBJ2-2; the D is unclear. Trimming took 7 bases from V and 2 from J, leaving 8 bases between them. Germline V gene data show CDR1 as LNHDA and CDR2 as SQIVND (reference sequence). This CDR3 contains 13 residues. The CDR3, as DNA: TGTGCCAGTAATTCGGTAAACACCGGGGAGCTGTTTTTT. Its protein is CASNSVNTGELFF.

The chain uses TRBV19 and TRBJ1-2; a weak D match, TRBD1 (5 bases). The germline CDR1 and CDR2 sequences are LNHDA and SQIVND (reference sequence). The CDR3 sequence is 13 residues long. Trimming stripped 5 bases from V and 1 base from J, with 8 bases between. The CDR3 loop reads CASSSGGNYGYTF. The DNA for the CDR3 is TGTGCCAGTAGTTCGGGGGGTAACTATGGCTACACCTTC.

The CDR3 loop is CASSARQMGGYTF. CDR3 coding DNA: TGTGCCAGCAGCGCCAGACAGATGGGGGGCTACACCTTC. The chain carries TRBV9 and TRBJ1-2, with D perhaps TRBD1 (5 bases). This CDR3 is 13 amino acids long. The germline V and J ends were trimmed by 3 bases and 8 bases, with 14 bases remaining between them. Germline CDR1 is SGDLS and CDR2 is YYNGEE.

This chain connects TRBV7-6 to TRBJ2-7; D is uncertain. Germline-derived CDR1 and CDR2 are SGHVS and FNYEAQ. The CDR3 spans 14 residues. Between the trimmed V and J ends, which lost 5 bases and 0 bases, there was a span of 11 bases. As DNA, the CDR3 is TGTGCCAGCAGCCCTTCGTCCTTCTCCTACGAGCAGTACTTC. Its translation is CASSPSSFSYEQYF.

The rearrangement uses TRBV11-2 and TRBJ2-1, with TRBD1 matching over 7 bases. V was clipped by 7 bases and J by 4 bases; unmatched bases: 10. Germline CDR1 SGHAT, CDR2 FQNNGV. The CDR3 has 15 amino acids. The CDR3 reads CASIKETGTYNEQFF. CDR3 in DNA: TGTGCCAGCATCAAGGAGACAGGGACATACAATGAGCAGTTCTTC.

This clone was observed once. Germline is not matched at one junction end, which may reflect a read error. The chain is built from TRBV7-9 and TRBJ1-2, with D perhaps matching TRBD1 (6 bases). Germline loops: CDR1 SEHNR, CDR2 FQNEAQ (reference sequence). This CDR3 is built from 14 residues. The CDR3: CSSSLADRSYGYTF. The CDR3 DNA follows: TGTTCCAGCAGCCTAGCCGACAGGTCTTATGGCTACACCTTC.

V gene TRBV7-3 combines with J gene TRBJ2-2; 7 bases agree with TRBD2. After removal of 5 bases from V and 7 bases from J, the junction contained 10 bases not matched to a gene. CDR1 is SGHTA and CDR2 is FQGTGA in the germline V gene. This CDR3 has 15 amino acids. The DNA of the CDR3 is TGTGCCAGCAGCCCTAACGGGGGGTCGGGCGGGGAGCTGTTTTTT. Its protein is CASSPNGGSGGELFF.

This clone appeared a few times. The chain couples TRBV15 to TRBJ2-7; D is perhaps TRBD1 (5 bases). This CDR3 contains 13 residues. Germline CDR1 and CDR2: LNHNV and YYDKDF (reference sequence). V was cut by 2 bases and J by 3 bases, with 8 bases left in between. CDR3: CATSRPQGYEQYF. In DNA, the CDR3 is TGTGCCACCAGCAGACCCCAGGGCTACGAGCAGTACTTC.

The rearrangement links TRBV6-5 to TRBJ1-5, with 8 bases identical to TRBD1. The germline gives CDR1 MNHEY, CDR2 SVGAGI. Trimming removed 5 bases from V and 5 bases from J; junction bases left unmatched: 8. This CDR3 has 15 amino acids. CDR3 protein: CASSPDRAGHQPQHF. The CDR3, as DNA: TGTGCCAGCAGTCCGGACAGGGCAGGACATCAGCCCCAGCATTTT.

This chain uses TRBV2 with TRBJ1-2; 11 bases map to TRBD1. Unmatched junction bases numbered 7, after V lost 6 bases and J lost 4 bases. Germline CDR1 and CDR2: SNHLY and FYNNEI. This CDR3 region has 15 residues. CDR3 DNA sequence: TGTGCCAGCAGCGGGACAGGGGGGATCACCTATGGCTACACCTTC. It is translated as CASSGTGGITYGYTF.

This sequence joins TRBV10-3 and TRBJ2-3, with 8 bases identical to TRBD2. The ends lost 0 bases at V and 1 base at J; junction bases unmatched: 6. The CDR3 is 17 residues long. The germline CDR1 and CDR2 sequences are ENHRY and SYGVKD. CDR3 loop: CAISESGAGVGTDTQYF. The CDR3 DNA sequence: TGTGCCATCAGTGAGTCGGGAGCGGGGGTGGGCACAGATACGCAGTATTTT.

The genes are TRBV5-1 and TRBJ2-3; 7 bases fit TRBD2. Germline V lookup: CDR1 SGHRS, CDR2 YFSETQ. The CDR3 contains 16 residues. V dropped 0 bases and J dropped 3; count of bases not matched to a gene: 7. The CDR3 reads CASSLGSSGVTDTQYF. The DNA for the CDR3 is TGCGCCAGCAGCTTGGGATCCAGCGGGGTTACAGATACGCAGTATTTT. The whole variable domain, remainder taken from reference TRBV5-1 and TRBJ2-3, is KAGVTQTPRYLIKTRGQQVTLSCSPISGHRSVSWYQQTPGQGLQFLFEYFSETQRNKGNFPGRFSGRQFSNSRSEMNVSTLELGDSALYLCASSLGSSGVTDTQYFGPGTRLTVL.

In DNA, the CDR3 is TGTGCCAGTAGGACAGGACCTAGCACAGATACGCAGTATTTT. It encodes CASRTGPSTDTQYF. This sequence joins TRBV19 and TRBJ2-3, with TRBD1 as a possible D gene (6 bases). This CDR3 has 14 residues. Germline CDR1 is LNHDA and CDR2 is SQIVND (reference sequence). V was clipped by 6 bases and J by 0 bases, with 10 bases between them.

V usage is TRBV15 and J usage is TRBJ2-7, with 7 positions matching TRBD1. Per germline, CDR1 LNHNV and CDR2 YYDKDF (reference sequence). V lost 5 bases and J lost 2; bases outside the gene matches: 9. The CDR3 loop spans 15 amino acids. The CDR3 protein is CATSFPPTGTYEQYF. CDR3 coding DNA: TGTGCCACCAGCTTCCCTCCGACAGGGACCTACGAGCAGTACTTC. The variable domain in full, completed from reference TRBV15 and TRBJ2-7, reads DAMVIQNPRYQVTQFGKPVTLSCSQTLNHNVMYWYQQKSSQAPKLLFHYYDKDFNNEADTPDNFQSRRPNTSFCFLDIRSPGLGDTAMYLCATSFPPTGTYEQYFGPGTRLTVT.

The chain uses TRBV11-3 and TRBJ1-5; TRBD1 aligns across 7 bases. Germline V CDR1 and CDR2: SGHNT, YENEEA. With V trimmed by 1 base and J by 5 bases, 11 bases remained unmatched. This CDR3 region has 17 residues. The CDR3, as DNA: TGTGCCAGCAGCTTAGGACAGGGTCGGGGCGACGATCAGCCCCAGCATTTT. Encoded protein: CASSLGQGRGDDQPQHF.

This clone was seen only a few times. The chain joins TRBV4-1 to TRBJ1-1; 7 bases match TRBD1. The germline gives CDR1 MGHRA, CDR2 YSYEKL. The CDR3 is made up of 15 amino acids. V lost 1 base to trimming and J lost 7 bases; unmatched junction nucleotides: 9. CDR3 sequence reads: CASSQGPGTVREAFF. DNA for the CDR3: TGCGCCAGCAGCCAAGGGCCCGGGACAGTACGTGAAGCTTTCTTT.

The genes are TRBV5-1 and TRBJ2-3, with TRBD2 matching 11 bases. CDR3 length equals 15 residues. The ends lost 4 bases at V and 4 bases at J; junction bases unmatched: 5. Germline CDR1 is SGHRS and CDR2 is YFSETQ. As DNA, the CDR3 is TGCGCCAGCAGCCTAGCGGGGGGTAGATCAGATACGCAGTATTTT. Its translation: CASSLAGGRSDTQYF.

The gene calls are TRBV7-2 and TRBJ1-3; D uncertain. Trimming shortened V by 5 bases and J by 8 bases, and 10 bases separated the two germline ends. The CDR3 totals 12 residues. CDR1 and CDR2 from the germline V gene are SGHTA and FQGNSA. CDR3 amino acids: CASSPPTDTIYF. For the CDR3, the DNA is TGTGCCAGCAGCCCTCCAACAGACACCATATATTTT.

This clone has a single count. This sequence joins TRBV6-5 and TRBJ2-7; possibly TRBD1 for D (5 bases). Germline V lookup: CDR1 MNHEY, CDR2 SVGAGI. V was clipped by 6 bases and J by 4 bases, with 19 bases between them. The CDR3 sequence is 15 residues long. The CDR3 bases are TGTGCCAGCAGCCTAACTCAGGGTCCCTCGTACGAGCAGTACTTC. Amino acid sequence: CASSLTQGPSYEQYF.

The V gene is TRBV19, the J gene TRBJ2-7, with 9 bases fitting TRBD1. The CDR3 is made up of 13 amino acids. The trim removed 5 bases at V and 3 bases at J, leaving 2 bases unmatched. Looked up from germline, CDR1 is LNHDA and CDR2 is SQIVND (reference sequence). The CDR3 protein is CASSSGQGYEQYF. In nucleotides, the CDR3 is TGTGCCAGTAGTTCGGGACAGGGCTACGAGCAGTACTTC.

The chain employs TRBV5-6 and TRBJ1-1; tentatively, D is TRBD1 (6 bases). Trimming left V 2 bases short and J 11 bases short, with 16 bases between. Germline CDR1 is SGHDT and CDR2 is YYEEEE. This CDR3 contains 13 residues. The CDR3 reads CASSFNRGGLAFF. In nucleotides, the CDR3 is TGTGCCAGCAGCTTTAATAGGGGGGGTTTGGCTTTCTTT.

In its sample, this clone was seen a few times. This sequence joins TRBV2 and TRBJ2-5, with 7 bases fitting TRBD1. CDR1 SNHLY and CDR2 FYNNEI come from the germline V gene. V shed 9 bases, J shed 2 bases, and the junction held 9 bases outside the gene matches. The CDR3 extends over 14 amino acids. The CDR3 protein is CASKTGTVQETQYF. The CDR3 DNA follows: TGTGCCAGTAAGACCGGGACAGTACAAGAGACCCAGTACTTC.

V is TRBV30 and J is TRBJ2-5, with 7 nucleotides matching TRBD2. J gave up 4 bases and V 5 bases, and 4 bases lay outside the gene matches. This CDR3 has 12 residues. Germline V gene lookup returns CDR1 GTSNPN and CDR2 SVGIG (reference sequence). The CDR3 spells CAWGSSGETQYF. The CDR3 region has the DNA TGTGCCTGGGGGTCTAGCGGAGAGACCCAGTACTTC.

In its sample, this clone was seen once. V and J are TRBV30 and TRBJ2-7; TRBD2 matches 10 bases. Germline V CDR1 and CDR2: GTSNPN, SVGIG (reference sequence). The CDR3 is 17 residues long. V shed 0 bases and J 1 base; nucleotides not matched to a gene: 9. CDR3 amino acids: CAWSVRTSGKISYEQYF. CDR3 DNA sequence: TGTGCCTGGAGTGTAAGGACTAGCGGCAAGATTTCCTACGAGCAGTACTTC. The complete variable domain, with remaining parts taken from reference TRBV30 and TRBJ2-7, reads SQTIHQWPATLVQPVGSPLSLECTVEGTSNPNLYWYRQAAGRGLQLLFYSVGIGQISSEVPQNLSASRPQDRQFILSSKKLLLSDSGFYLCAWSVRTSGKISYEQYFGPGTRLTVT.

This sequence joins TRBV6-5 and TRBJ2-7; 8 bases align to TRBD2. The CDR3 runs to 14 residues. V was clipped by 6 bases and J by 2 bases; unmatched bases: 6. Per germline, CDR1 MNHEY and CDR2 SVGAGI. For the CDR3, the DNA is TGTGCCAGCAGCCCACTAGCGGATACCTACGAGCAGTACTTC. Translated: CASSPLADTYEQYF.

Turning to this clone: A read error may produce the germline difference seen at one junction end. The rearrangement uses TRBV7-9 and TRBJ2-7; TRBD2 is a possible D gene (6 bases). The CDR3 contains 14 residues. The germline CDR1 and CDR2 sequences are SEHNR and FQNEAQ (reference sequence). In DNA, the CDR3 is TGTGCCAGCAGTTATGCTACTAGCTCCCACGAGCAGTACTTC. Translating it yields CASSYATSSHEQYF.

The chain uses TRBV19 and TRBJ2-1; 8 bases agree with TRBD2. Germline values: CDR1 LNHDA, CDR2 SQIVND (reference sequence). The V gene end was trimmed by 7 bases and the J gene end by 3 bases; junction bases not matched to a gene: 8. This CDR3 is 15 amino acids long. CDR3 sequence (DNA): TGTGCCAGTATTCGGTCGGGGGGGGGCTACAATGAGCAGTTCTTC. It codes for CASIRSGGGYNEQFF.